Listed below are T cell receptor beta chains from one sample, sequenced in a study of regulatory T cells in long-lasting Graves disease. MiXCR, applied by TCRdb to the multiplex PCR reads, yields one record per CDR3 protein. The table lists 440,000 or so distinct CDR3 sequences, about a sixth of them singletons. A further study also used this sample, focusing on T cells in Graves' hyperthyroidism and ophthalmopathy.

This sample comprised peripheral blood mononuclear cells (PBMCs), obtained at new diagnosis, from a patient treated with antithyroid drugs. The receptors derive from a woman aged 25 to 39 with Graves disease. Both conserved end residues are trimmed from each CDR3. The order of the fields is V gene, J gene, CDR3 protein.

v_gene: TRBV7-8; j_gene: TRBJ2-7; CDR3aa: ASSSQPGLAVFYEQY
v_gene: TRBV6-1; j_gene: TRBJ1-5; CDR3aa: ASSLTRSGPQH
v_gene: TRBV28; j_gene: TRBJ2-7; CDR3aa: ASSFLDSYEQY
v_gene: TRBV20-1; j_gene: TRBJ2-7; CDR3aa: SARAPDKGWSEQY
v_gene: TRBV6-1; j_gene: TRBJ2-1; CDR3aa: ASSALSGTVSYNEQF
v_gene: TRBV28; j_gene: TRBJ2-3; CDR3aa: ASSFEAGDTTDTQY
v_gene: TRBV15; j_gene: TRBJ2-7; CDR3aa: ATSRDRFPGSSYEQY
v_gene: TRBV5-1; j_gene: TRBJ1-5; CDR3aa: ASSLTGRGNQPQH
v_gene: TRBV20-1; j_gene: TRBJ2-1; CDR3aa: SAKGGRALNEQF
v_gene: TRBV12-3/TRBV12-4; j_gene: TRBJ1-2; CDR3aa: ASSWGRREGYT
v_gene: TRBV6-5; j_gene: TRBJ1-2; CDR3aa: ASSYREDGYT
v_gene: TRBV2; j_gene: TRBJ2-5; CDR3aa: ASRGTSELETQY
v_gene: TRBV24-1; j_gene: TRBJ2-7; CDR3aa: ATSDLYRGGEQY
v_gene: TRBV6-2/TRBV6-3; j_gene: TRBJ1-5; CDR3aa: ASGQVLEGNQPQH
v_gene: TRBV10-3; j_gene: TRBJ2-7; CDR3aa: AIGAATYEQY
v_gene: TRBV15; j_gene: TRBJ2-1; CDR3aa: ATSRGIRGQSSYNEQF
v_gene: TRBV20-1; j_gene: TRBJ1-5; CDR3aa: SARLPPGISRISNQPQH
v_gene: TRBV27; j_gene: TRBJ2-1; CDR3aa: ASRKTGGVYNEQF
v_gene: TRBV20-1; j_gene: TRBJ2-7; CDR3aa: SAPRGGHSSYEQY
v_gene: TRBV20-1; j_gene: TRBJ1-2; CDR3aa: SVRWGRGGYT
v_gene: TRBV5-1; j_gene: TRBJ1-2; CDR3aa: ASSVQISGFYGYT
v_gene: TRBV29-1; j_gene: TRBJ2-3; CDR3aa: SVEDPEGATSTDTQY
v_gene: TRBV28; j_gene: TRBJ2-5; CDR3aa: ASYRWRETQY
v_gene: TRBV7-2; j_gene: TRBJ2-3; CDR3aa: ASSWTVTDTQY
v_gene: TRBV6-1; j_gene: TRBJ2-1; CDR3aa: ASKREATYNEQF
v_gene: TRBV25-1; j_gene: TRBJ2-2; CDR3aa: ASSSSLAGNTGELF
v_gene: TRBV19; j_gene: TRBJ2-3; CDR3aa: ASRVTGGRTDTQY
v_gene: TRBV2; j_gene: TRBJ2-7; CDR3aa: ASSERSSDYEQY
v_gene: TRBV28; j_gene: TRBJ2-7; CDR3aa: ASGQFYEQY
v_gene: TRBV18; j_gene: TRBJ1-2; CDR3aa: ASSPPGRQGTGYT
v_gene: TRBV6-1; j_gene: TRBJ2-2; CDR3aa: ASSRAGRNTGELF
v_gene: TRBV12-3/TRBV12-4; j_gene: TRBJ2-6; CDR3aa: ASSWLEGSGANVLT
v_gene: TRBV7-3; j_gene: TRBJ2-1; CDR3aa: ASSPPGGAVEQF
v_gene: TRBV12-3/TRBV12-4; j_gene: TRBJ1-5; CDR3aa: ASSSRQGVGQPQH
v_gene: TRBV3-1; j_gene: TRBJ2-7; CDR3aa: ASSQGTSVGYEQY
v_gene: TRBV20-1; j_gene: TRBJ2-5; CDR3aa: SARLQRVGTQY
v_gene: TRBV6-5; j_gene: TRBJ1-5; CDR3aa: ASSLTGVDQPQH
v_gene: TRBV25-1; j_gene: TRBJ1-2; CDR3aa: ASSGPIPGRIYGGYT
v_gene: TRBV2; j_gene: TRBJ2-3; CDR3aa: ASSVARAHTDTQY
v_gene: TRBV25-1; j_gene: TRBJ2-7; CDR3aa: ASSETGQGGEQY
v_gene: TRBV15; j_gene: TRBJ2-5; CDR3aa: ATSRDREYQETQY
v_gene: TRBV4-2; j_gene: TRBJ1-1; CDR3aa: ASSQDSDGNTEAF
v_gene: TRBV6-1; j_gene: TRBJ1-1; CDR3aa: ASRDGALNTEAF
v_gene: TRBV24-1; j_gene: TRBJ2-1; CDR3aa: ATRDRSYNEQF
v_gene: TRBV6-1; j_gene: TRBJ2-3; CDR3aa: ASSPDGVLD
v_gene: TRBV7-2; j_gene: TRBJ1-1; CDR3aa: ASSPSRVRTEAF